This T cell receptor (beta chain) was recovered during a study of blood T cell repertoires in COVID-19. About the research overall: COVID-19 samples from acute and convalescent phases originated in the United States, Italy and Spain. PBMCs, B-cell-depleted T cells, or T cells provided the cDNA or gDNA that made up the material.

In the source study's methods: Estimated nucleated cell counts came from reference gene primer amplification. Sequenced by immunoSEQ multiplex PCR; TCRdb stores in-frame clones only, minus some. Clonal size and the V and J genes are those of that table, whereas D and trimming came from the DNA. The repertoire holds around 70,000 clones, with 70% to 85% as singletons. The V and J ends lost 0 bases and 3 bases, in that order; junction bases with no gene match: 4. CDR1 SGDLS and CDR2 YYNGEE come from the germline V gene. The CDR3 contains 16 residues. A single count supports this clone. Sample: peripheral blood. The V gene is TRBV9, the J gene TRBJ2-1, with TRBD2 matching 9 bases. This TCR derives from a woman in her 50s with acute or convalescent COVID-19. This CDR3 is CASSVESGRFYNEQFF. The CDR3 DNA follows: TGTGCCAGCAGCGTAGAGAGCGGGAGGTTCTACAATGAGCAGTTCTTC.